This TCR beta chain emerged from a study of PD-1 blockade in classical Hodgkin lymphoma. Study-wide results and limits: Patients were excluded if nivolumab began under 1 year after ASCT (the autologous transplant). Those achieving complete response showed baseline diversity like newly diagnosed patients.

V gave up 7 bases and J gave up 3 bases; unmatched junction bases: 4. Germline values: CDR1 SGHRS, CDR2 YFSETQ. This CDR3 region has 12 residues. Clones were read by immunoSEQ multiplex PCR, and TCRdb kept only the in-frame ones, dropping some. The repertoire holds 38,000 or so clones, with around 70% as singletons. In every patient, relapse followed autologous stem cell transplantation, while exposure to brentuximab vedotin differed. This clone was seen a few times. Its antigen is as yet unknown. Additional DNA sequences in this sample encode the identical CDR3. This TCR came from a human donor with classical Hodgkin lymphoma. The sequencing here drew on peripheral blood mononuclear cells (PBMCs), taken before the second cycle of nivolumab. The chain is built from TRBV5-1 and TRBJ2-7, with 7 bases lining up with TRBD1. DNA for the CDR3: TGCGCCAGCTCGAGGGACAGCTACGAGCAGTACTTC. Its translation is CASSRDSYEQYF.